These 19 T cell receptor beta chains share one sample of origin, sequenced in a study of T cell changes during pregnancy in multiple sclerosis (dated by TCRdb to between 2019 and 2020). Libraries were built with the immunoSEQ multiplex PCR assay. In TCRdb, the immuneACCESS table is reduced to in-frame sequences with V and J assigned. These tables do not hold every clone; where another copy was compared, an unresolved V gene accounts for under half, and the others remain unexplained. Across this sample there are over 60,000 clones, with approximately 92% seen only once. 1% of the sample is held by the ten biggest clonotypes. The sample was peripheral blood, taken in the first trimester of pregnancy. The receptors shown here come from a female donor with multiple sclerosis, enrolled in a pregnancy study.

The gene calls are TRBV5-4 and TRBJ2-2; TRBD1 matches at 7 bases. The junction had 6 bases not matched to a gene; V was cut back by 2 bases and J by 5 bases. The CDR3 has 15 residues. Germline loops: CDR1 SGHNT, CDR2 YYREEE (reference sequence). The CDR3 coding sequence is TGTGCCAGCAGCTTTGATGGGACAGTAACCGGGGAGCTGTTTTTT. Amino acid sequence: CASSFDGTVTGELFF.

The chain uses TRBV13 and TRBJ2-3; 7 bases match TRBD1. Trimming removed 5 bases from V and 3 bases from J; junction bases left unmatched: 5. This CDR3 is 14 amino acids long. CDR1 PRHDT and CDR2 FYEKMQ come from the germline V gene (reference sequence). CDR3 DNA: TGTGCCAGCAGCCCCCGGGACAGAACAGATACGCAGTATTTT. It is translated as CASSPRDRTDTQYF.

The count of this clone is one. The rearrangement joins TRBV2 to TRBJ1-5, with D uncertain. The CDR3 runs 12 residues. The ends were cut back, 4 bases at V and 4 bases at J, with 5 bases in the middle. The germline CDR1 and CDR2 sequences are SNHLY and FYNNEI. As DNA, the CDR3 is TGTGCCAGCAGTGCGGAGAATCAGCCCCAGCATTTT. Amino acids: CASSAENQPQHF. The variable domain in full, with the rest retrieved from reference TRBV2 and TRBJ1-5, is EPEVTQTPSHQVTQMGQEVILRCVPISNHLYFYWYRQILGQKVEFLVSFYNNEISEKSEIFDDQFSVERPDGSNFTLKIRSTKLEDSAMYFCASSAENQPQHFGDGTRLSIL.

V gene TRBV4-1 combines with J gene TRBJ1-1; perhaps TRBD1 as D (5 bases). Germline V CDR1 and CDR2: MGHRA, YSYEKL. V was trimmed by 4 bases and J by 0 bases, leaving 15 bases between them. The CDR3 spans 16 residues. CDR3 DNA sequence: TGCGCCAGCAGCCCGTTGGTGGGGGGGATGAACACTGAAGCTTTCTTT. Translation: CASSPLVGGMNTEAFF.

V and J are TRBV7-2 and TRBJ1-4, with 9 bases identical to TRBD1. The CDR3 length is 17 residues. The J segment lost 6 bases and the V segment lost 1 base, leaving 9 bases of the junction unmatched. Germline values: CDR1 SGHTA, CDR2 FQGNSA. The CDR3 loop is CASSLGNRGRGDEKLFF. In nucleotides, the CDR3 is TGTGCCAGCAGCTTAGGAAACAGGGGGCGGGGGGATGAAAAACTGTTTTTT.

The V call is TRBV11-3, the J call TRBJ2-7; D is ambiguous. V was shortened by 5 bases and J by 7 bases, with 18 bases between the two germline ends. The CDR3 loop spans 14 amino acids. Germline assignment: CDR1 SGHNT and CDR2 YENEEA. The CDR3 DNA follows: TGTGCCAGCAGCCGCGGATTGAGTGGTGGGGAGCAGTACTTC. This translates into CASSRGLSGGEQYF.

This rearrangement joins TRBV28 to TRBJ1-4; maybe TRBD1 (5 bases). This CDR3 spans 13 amino acids. V lost 3 bases and J lost 8, with 10 bases in between. Per the germline V gene, CDR1 is MDHEN and CDR2 is SYDVKM. CDR3 sequence: CASSFGTAEKLFF. CDR3 nucleotide sequence: TGTGCCAGCAGTTTTGGGACTGCAGAAAAACTGTTTTTT.

The chain combines TRBV1 with TRBJ2-5; no DNA check was done on the table's D call, TRBD1. TRBV1 is a known pseudogene. The CDR3 contains 18 residues. This CDR3 is CTSSQVLHRHVIQETQYF. CDR3 in DNA: TGCACCAGCAGCCAAGTTCTCCATAGACACGTAATACAAGAGACCCAGTACTTC.

The V and J genes are TRBV27 and TRBJ2-2; D might be TRBD1 (6 bases). The CDR3 sequence is 18 residues long. Germline CDR1 and CDR2: MNHEY and SMNVEV (reference sequence). Between the trimmed V and J ends, which lost 3 bases and 0 bases, there was a span of 17 bases. The CDR3 is CASSFFKQGISNTGELFF. CDR3 nucleotide sequence: TGTGCCAGCAGTTTTTTTAAACAGGGTATCTCGAACACCGGGGAGCTGTTTTTT.

The chain employs TRBV29-1 and TRBJ2-7; 7 bases match TRBD2. From germline, CDR1 is SQVTM and CDR2 ANQGSEA. The V gene end was trimmed by 0 bases and the J gene end by 2 bases; junction bases not matched to a gene: 7. The CDR3 is 15 amino acids. The CDR3 region is CSVEDVTTSTYEQYF. The CDR3 DNA reads TGCAGCGTTGAAGATGTAACGACTAGCACCTACGAGCAGTACTTC.

This sequence joins TRBV4-2 and TRBJ1-5; D not resolved. There are 15 residues in the CDR3. The germline V and J ends were trimmed by 0 bases and 3 bases, with 9 bases remaining between them. Looked up from germline, CDR1 is LGHNA and CDR2 is YNFKEQ. As DNA, the CDR3 is TGTGCCAGCAGCCAAGACAGAACAGACAATCAGCCCCAGCATTTT. Amino acids: CASSQDRTDNQPQHF.

The chain uses TRBV6-5 and TRBJ2-5; D is undetermined. Looked up from germline, CDR1 is MNHEY and CDR2 is SVGAGI. Trimming shortened V by 9 bases and J by 3 bases, and 14 bases separated the two germline ends. The CDR3 runs to 13 residues. CDR3 amino acids: CASGARTKETQYF. The DNA for the CDR3 is TGTGCCAGTGGAGCCCGAACGAAAGAGACCCAGTACTTC.

V usage is TRBV7-8 and J usage is TRBJ1-2; D is possibly TRBD1 (6 bases). Germline V CDR1 and CDR2: SGHVS, FQNEAQ. This CDR3 spans 15 amino acids. The germline V and J ends were trimmed by 5 bases and 3 bases, with 16 bases remaining between them. DNA for the CDR3: TGTGCCAGCAGCCCCGACGTGGGGGCTGACTATGGCTACACCTTC. It yields the protein CASSPDVGADYGYTF.

V usage is TRBV19 and J usage is TRBJ2-6, with D unresolved. V was pared by 6 bases and J by 3 bases, with 6 bases between. CDR1 and CDR2 from the germline V gene are LNHDA and SQIVND (reference sequence). The length of the CDR3 is 13 residues. This CDR3 is CASRSSGANVLTF. CDR3 nucleotide sequence: TGTGCCAGTAGATCGAGTGGGGCCAACGTCCTGACTTTC.

V gene TRBV27 combines with J gene TRBJ1-2; 11 nucleotides match TRBD1. The CDR3 consists of 16 residues. CDR1 and CDR2 from the germline V gene are MNHEY and SMNVEV (reference sequence). The ends lost 5 bases at V and 7 bases at J; junction bases unmatched: 12. Here the CDR3 reads CASSPTRDRGKRGYTF. The CDR3 nucleotides read TGTGCCAGCAGTCCTACGAGGGACAGGGGGAAGCGTGGCTACACCTTC.

CDR3 nucleotides: TGTGCCAGCGGGGCCCCTAGTAGCAATGAGCAGTTCTTC. This translates into CASGAPSSNEQFF. The gene calls are TRBV9 and TRBJ2-1; the D gene is possibly TRBD1 (5 bases). Germline V gene data show CDR1 as SGDLS and CDR2 as YYNGEE. The V and J ends lost 7 bases and 6 bases respectively, with 14 bases between them. The CDR3 runs to 13 residues.

V is TRBV5-4 and J is TRBJ2-5; D may be TRBD2 (7 bases). The CDR3 is 15 residues long. Germline V gene data show CDR1 as SGHNT and CDR2 as YYREEE (reference sequence). V was pared by 4 bases and J by 10 bases, with 23 bases between. CDR3 residues: CASSPQPGGRMGQYF. CDR3 DNA: TGTGCCAGCAGCCCCCAACCGGGGGGCCGGATGGGCCAGTACTTC.

V usage is TRBV14 and J usage is TRBJ1-1; TRBD1 matches 7 bases. This CDR3 contains 17 residues. The germline V gene has CDR1 SGHDN and CDR2 FVKESK. With V trimmed by 1 base and J by 0 bases, 8 bases remained unmatched. The CDR3 nucleotides are TGTGCCAGCAGCCAAGCAAGACAGGGCCGAATGAACACTGAAGCTTTCTTT. It yields the protein CASSQARQGRMNTEAFF.

The V and J genes are TRBV6-1 and TRBJ2-5; 7 bases map to TRBD2. Germline V CDR1 and CDR2: MNHNS, SASEGT. V lost 4 bases, J lost 5 bases, and 7 bases stayed unmatched. The CDR3 consists of 14 residues. CDR3 DNA: TGTGCCAGCAGTGTGGCGGGAGCGATGGAGACCCAGTACTTC. This translates into CASSVAGAMETQYF.